The clone carrying this T cell receptor beta chain was seen a few times. The sample is drawn from a study of early T cells in non-severe SARS-CoV-2 infection. In the study overall: The study sequenced bulk RNA from unsorted whole blood, with chains unpaired.

cDNA molecules, individually, were tagged with unique molecular identifiers. TCRdb reprocessed the 5' RACE reads via MiXCR and lists one record per CDR3 protein. The table has tens of thousands of distinct CDR3 sequences, approximately 13% seen once. The CDR3 has 18 residues. The ends were cut back, 2 bases at V and 0 bases at J, with 16 bases in the middle. The germline V gene encodes CDR1 SGHAT and CDR2 FQNNGV. Material: whole blood. This TCR derives from an adult who was a healthcare worker with PCR-confirmed SARS-CoV-2 infection or an uninfected control (not recorded which). The chain employs TRBV11-2 and TRBJ2-2; D is perhaps TRBD1 (5 bases). The CDR3 sequence: CASSLHRTSRSNTGELFF. As DNA, the CDR3 is TGTGCCAGCAGCTTACATCGGACATCCCGATCGAACACCGGGGAGCTGTTTTTT. Using reference TRBV11-2 and TRBJ2-2 for the parts outside the CDR3, the full variable domain is EAGVAQSPRYKIIEKRQSVAFWCNPISGHATLYWYQQILGQGPKLLIQFQNNGVVDDSQLPKDRFSAERLKGVDSTLKIQPAKLEDSAVYLCASSLHRTSRSNTGELFFGEGSRLTVL.